This TCR beta chain is from a study of blood T cells in healthy people across ages. Study results and caveats: Roughly linear age-related decline in beta diversity appeared, significant by age about 40.

This clonotype was seen only a few times. What it recognizes is unknown. A sample-barcoded 5' primer and a J-beta primer mix were used in a second PCR of roughly 7 to 11 cycles. With 12 random nucleotides, a template-switch adaptor tagged each individual cDNA molecule. TCRdb analysed the 5' RACE reads with MiXCR anew, one entry per CDR3 protein. The data contain 850,000 or so distinct CDR3 sequences, around 28% of them seen just once; the ten biggest clones take up approximately 15%. Trimming took off 0 bases at V and 1 base at J, with 10 bases between the two ends. Germline V gives CDR1 SGHRS, CDR2 YFSETQ. The length of the CDR3 is 15 residues.

Material: blood. This sequence was found in a woman older than 75 in good health. The rearrangement uses TRBV5-1 and TRBJ1-1; D is perhaps TRBD1 (6 bases). CDR3 nucleotides: TGCGCCAGCAGCTTGGAAGGACAGAGGAACACTGAAGCTTTCTTT. This codes for CASSLEGQRNTEAFF.